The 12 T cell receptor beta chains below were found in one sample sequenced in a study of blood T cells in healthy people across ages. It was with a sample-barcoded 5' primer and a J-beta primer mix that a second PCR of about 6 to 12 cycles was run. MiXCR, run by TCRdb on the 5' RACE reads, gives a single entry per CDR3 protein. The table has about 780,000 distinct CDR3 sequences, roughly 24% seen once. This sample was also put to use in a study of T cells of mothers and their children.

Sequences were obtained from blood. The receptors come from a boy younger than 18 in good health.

Here the CDR3 DNA reads TGTGCTAGTGGCAGACAGGAACCTGGGGCCAACGTCCTGACTTTC. It encodes CASGRQEPGANVLTF. The genes are TRBV12-5 and TRBJ2-6; D is possibly TRBD1 (6 bases). The germline V gene encodes CDR1 LGHNT and CDR2 FRNRAP. This CDR3 region has 15 residues. V was clipped by 6 bases and J by 2 bases, with 11 bases between them.

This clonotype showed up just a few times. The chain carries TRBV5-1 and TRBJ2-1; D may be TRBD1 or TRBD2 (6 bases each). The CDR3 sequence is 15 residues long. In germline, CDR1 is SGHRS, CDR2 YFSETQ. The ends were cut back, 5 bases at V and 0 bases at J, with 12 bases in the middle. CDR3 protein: CASRGGSSSYNEQFF. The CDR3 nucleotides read TGCGCCAGCAGAGGGGGGTCGAGCTCCTACAATGAGCAGTTCTTC.

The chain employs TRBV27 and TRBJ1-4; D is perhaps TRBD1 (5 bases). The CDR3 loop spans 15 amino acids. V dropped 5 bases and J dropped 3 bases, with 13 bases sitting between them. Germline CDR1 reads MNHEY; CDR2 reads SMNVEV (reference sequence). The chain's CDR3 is CASSRQRGSNEKLFF. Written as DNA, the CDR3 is TGTGCCAGCAGTCGCCAGAGGGGATCTAATGAAAAACTGTTTTTT. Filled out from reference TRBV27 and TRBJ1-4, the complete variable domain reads EAQVTQNPRYLITVTGKKLTVTCSQNMNHEYMSWYRQDPGLGLRQIYYSMNVEVTDKGDVPEGYKVSRKEKRNFPLILESPSPNQTSLYFCASSRQRGSNEKLFFGSGTQLSVL.

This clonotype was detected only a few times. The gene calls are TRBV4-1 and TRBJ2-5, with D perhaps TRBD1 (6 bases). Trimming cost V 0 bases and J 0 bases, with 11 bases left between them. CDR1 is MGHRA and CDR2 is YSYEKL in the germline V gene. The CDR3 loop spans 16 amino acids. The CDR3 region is CASSQEQGQYQETQYF. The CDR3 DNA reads TGCGCCAGCAGCCAAGAACAGGGTCAGTACCAAGAGACCCAGTACTTC.

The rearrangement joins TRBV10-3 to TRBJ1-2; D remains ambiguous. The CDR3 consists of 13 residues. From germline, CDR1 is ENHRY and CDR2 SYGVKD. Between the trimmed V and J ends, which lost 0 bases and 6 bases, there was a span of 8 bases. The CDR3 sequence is CAISESKAHGYTF. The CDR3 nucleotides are TGTGCCATCAGTGAGTCAAAGGCACATGGCTACACCTTC.

The CDR3 loop reads CSVEGWEVDEKLFF. In DNA form, the CDR3 reads TGCAGCGTTGAAGGCTGGGAAGTAGATGAAAAACTGTTTTTT. The gene calls are TRBV29-1 and TRBJ1-4; D is unclear. V was shortened by 1 base and J by 6 bases, with 12 bases between the two germline ends. Germline loops: CDR1 SQVTM, CDR2 ANQGSEA. CDR3 size: 14 residues.

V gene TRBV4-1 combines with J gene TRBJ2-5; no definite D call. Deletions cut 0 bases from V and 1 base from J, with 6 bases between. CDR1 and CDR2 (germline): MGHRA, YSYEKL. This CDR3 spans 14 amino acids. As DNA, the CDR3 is TGCGCCAGCAGCCAAGATCGGCGCCAAGAGACCCAGTACTTC. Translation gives CASSQDRRQETQYF.

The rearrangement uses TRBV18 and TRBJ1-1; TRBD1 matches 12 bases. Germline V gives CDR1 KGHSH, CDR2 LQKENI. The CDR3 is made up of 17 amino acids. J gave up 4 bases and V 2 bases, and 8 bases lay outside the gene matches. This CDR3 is CASSPTGTGGRGTEAFF. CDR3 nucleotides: TGTGCCAGCTCACCAACCGGGACAGGGGGCAGGGGCACTGAAGCTTTCTTT.

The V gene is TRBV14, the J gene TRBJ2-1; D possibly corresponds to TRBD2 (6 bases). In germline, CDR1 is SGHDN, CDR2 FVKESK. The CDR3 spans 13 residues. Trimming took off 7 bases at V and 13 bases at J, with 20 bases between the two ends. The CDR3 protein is CASTAGDLGDQFF. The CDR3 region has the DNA TGTGCCAGCACCGCCGGGGACTTAGGGGACCAGTTCTTC.

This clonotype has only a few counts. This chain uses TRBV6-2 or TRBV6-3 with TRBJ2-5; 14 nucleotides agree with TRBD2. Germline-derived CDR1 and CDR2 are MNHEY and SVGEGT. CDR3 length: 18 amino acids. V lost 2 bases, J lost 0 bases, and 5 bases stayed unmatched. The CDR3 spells CASSYGTSGGRYQETQYF. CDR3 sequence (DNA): TGTGCCAGCAGTTACGGGACTAGCGGGGGAAGATACCAAGAGACCCAGTACTTC.

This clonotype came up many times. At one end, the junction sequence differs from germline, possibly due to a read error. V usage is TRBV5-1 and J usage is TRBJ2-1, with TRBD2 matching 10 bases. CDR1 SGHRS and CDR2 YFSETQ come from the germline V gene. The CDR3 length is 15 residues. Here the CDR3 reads CASSLSGGAYNEQFF. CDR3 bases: TGTGCCAGCAGCTTGAGCGGGGGGGCATACAATGAGCAGTTCTTC.

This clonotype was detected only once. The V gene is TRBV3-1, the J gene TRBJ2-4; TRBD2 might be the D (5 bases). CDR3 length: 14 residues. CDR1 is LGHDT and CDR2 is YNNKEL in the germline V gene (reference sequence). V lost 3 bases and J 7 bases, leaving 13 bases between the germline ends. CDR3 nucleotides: TGTGCCAGCAGCCAGTGGGGTAGCGACAACATTCAGTACTTC. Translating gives CASSQWGSDNIQYF. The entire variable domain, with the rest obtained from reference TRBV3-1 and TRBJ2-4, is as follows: DTAVSQTPKYLVTQMGNDKSIKCEQNLGHDTMYWYKQDSKKFLKIMFSYNNKELIINETVPNRFSPKSPDKAHLNLHINSLELGDSAVYFCASSQWGSDNIQYFGAGTRLSVL.